This TCR beta chain was found in a study of blood T cell repertoires in COVID-19. Some clones are missing from TCRdb's copy, which holds only in-frame ones; the method was immunoSEQ multiplex PCR. The table has roughly 250,000 clones, around 89% seen once. This CDR3 has 14 amino acids. V dropped 5 bases and J dropped 4 bases, with 14 bases sitting between them. The germline V gene has CDR1 SGHTA and CDR2 FQGNSA. Sequencing was carried out using peripheral blood. The V call is TRBV7-2, the J call TRBJ1-2; D is possibly TRBD1 (5 bases). This sequence originates from a man in his sixties who had recovered from COVID-19. Here the CDR3 reads CASSHPTEIYGYTF. CDR3 nucleotide sequence: TGTGCCAGCAGCCATCCGACAGAGATCTATGGCTACACCTTC. Complete variable domain (other parts from reference TRBV7-2 and TRBJ1-2): GAGVSQSPSNKVTEKGKDVELRCDPISGHTALYWYRQSLGQGLEFLIYFQGNSAPDKSGLPSDRFSAERTGGSVSTLTIQRTQQEDSAVYLCASSHPTEIYGYTFGSGTRLTVV.